The 14 T cell receptor beta chains below were found in one sample sequenced in a study of blood T cell repertoires in COVID-19. Sequenced by immunoSEQ multiplex PCR; TCRdb stores in-frame clones only, minus some. The sample lists 250,000 to 350,000 clones, approximately 90% occurring once. The sample comprised peripheral blood. Receptor source: a man between 18 and 29 years old with active or convalescent COVID-19.

In its sample, this clone was seen a few times. The chain employs TRBV9 and TRBJ1-1; a possible D gene is TRBD1 (5 bases). The germline V gene encodes CDR1 SGDLS and CDR2 YYNGEE. The V and J ends lost 0 bases and 0 bases respectively, with 6 bases between them. CDR3 length: 14 amino acids. CDR3 coding DNA: TGTGCCAGCAGCGTAGCAGGGATGAACACTGAAGCTTTCTTT. It specifies CASSVAGMNTEAFF.

The chain uses TRBV19 and TRBJ1-3, with a possible D match to TRBD1 (5 bases). CDR1 is LNHDA and CDR2 is SQIVND in the germline V gene (reference sequence). This CDR3 region has 13 residues. Between the trimmed V and J ends, which lost 6 bases and 2 bases, there was a span of 8 bases. CDR3 sequence (DNA): TGTGCCAGTAGGAAAGGGGCTGGAAACACCATATATTTT. This encodes CASRKGAGNTIYF. Based on the CDR3 plus reference TRBV19 and TRBJ1-3, the full variable domain is DGGITQSPKYLFRKEGQNVTLSCEQNLNHDAMYWYRQDPGQGLRLIYYSQIVNDFQKGDIAEGYSVSREKKESFPLTVTSAQKNPTAFYLCASRKGAGNTIYFGEGSWLTVV.

This chain uses TRBV10-3 with TRBJ2-1; 10 bases are a match to TRBD2. In germline, CDR1 is ENHRY, CDR2 SYGVKD. This CDR3 comprises 16 residues. The trim removed 0 bases at V and 9 bases at J, leaving 8 bases unmatched. The CDR3 nucleotides read TGTGCCATCAGTGAGTCGTCTAGCGGGAGTAGTAGTGAGCAGTTCTTC. Protein sequence: CAISESSSGSSSEQFF.

The chain has TRBV3-1 (or the pseudogene TRBV3-2) and TRBJ1-2; the match to TRBD1 covers 9 bases. The CDR3 runs 15 residues. The V gene end was trimmed by 2 bases and the J gene end by 3 bases; junction bases not matched to a gene: 4. CDR1 is LGHDT and CDR2 is YNNKEL in the germline V gene (reference sequence). CDR3 coding DNA: TGTGCCAGCAGCCAAAGGACAGGGGTGTACTATGGCTACACCTTC. This encodes CASSQRTGVYYGYTF.

The CDR3 coding sequence is TGTGCCAGCAGTCCCCCCGGGGGGGGAGATCCCTACGAGCAGTACTTC. Translating gives CASSPPGGGDPYEQYF. V is TRBV28 and J is TRBJ2-7; 8 nucleotides agree with TRBD2. CDR1 and CDR2 from the germline V gene are MDHEN and SYDVKM. J lost 2 bases, V lost 5 bases, and 11 bases had no gene match. CDR3 length: 16 amino acids.

The chain combines TRBV10-3 with TRBJ2-5; 13 bases agree with TRBD2. The CDR3 runs 13 residues. CDR1 and CDR2 (germline): ENHRY, SYGVKD. Trimming cost V 9 bases and J 5 bases; bases outside gene matches: 3. CDR3: CAMGLAGTETQYF. CDR3 DNA: TGTGCCATGGGACTAGCGGGAACTGAGACCCAGTACTTC.

V usage is TRBV6-5 and J usage is TRBJ1-5; a possible D gene is TRBD1 (6 bases). The ends were cut back, 6 bases at V and 7 bases at J, with 13 bases in the middle. This CDR3 spans 13 amino acids. CDR1 and CDR2 from the germline V gene are MNHEY and SVGAGI. Here the CDR3 reads CASRSTGQQPQHF. The CDR3 DNA reads as TGTGCCAGCAGGAGTACAGGGCAGCAGCCCCAGCATTTT.

The chain couples TRBV6-4 to TRBJ1-5; D uncertain. Trimming stripped 4 bases from V and 2 bases from J, with 6 bases between. The germline V gene encodes CDR1 MRHNA and CDR2 SNTAGT. The CDR3 loop spans 13 amino acids. CDR3 DNA sequence: TGTGCCAGCAGTGTGGGAGGCAATCAGCCCCAGCATTTT. This encodes CASSVGGNQPQHF.

The genes are TRBV4-3 and TRBJ2-2, with 13 bases aligning to TRBD2. Germline V gene data show CDR1 as LGHNA and CDR2 as YSLEER. This CDR3 is 20 amino acids long. Losses at the gene ends were 0 bases for V and 4 bases for J; bases not matched to a gene: 11. The CDR3 nucleotides are TGCGCCAGCAGCCAAGAGTTCCAACTAGCGGGGGGGCCGGGCACCGGGGAGCTGTTTTTT. It codes for CASSQEFQLAGGPGTGELFF.

The gene calls are TRBV24-1 and TRBJ2-3; TRBD1 matches at 7 bases. With V trimmed by 7 bases and J by 2 bases, 8 bases remained unmatched. The CDR3 is 15 amino acids. Germline loops: CDR1 KGHDR, CDR2 SFDVKD. The CDR3 DNA follows: TGTGCCACCAGGGAAGACAGGGATTACACAGATACGCAGTATTTT. Protein product: CATREDRDYTDTQYF.

The J gene is TRBJ1-6, the V gene TRBV4-1, with D perhaps matching TRBD1 (5 bases). Germline CDR1 and CDR2: MGHRA and YSYEKL. Trimming stripped 0 bases from V and 9 bases from J, with 6 bases between. CDR3 length: 13 amino acids. The CDR3 sequence: CASSQDRGSPLHF. CDR3 sequence (DNA): TGCGCCAGCAGCCAAGATAGGGGTTCACCCCTCCACTTT.

V usage is TRBV4-3 and J usage is TRBJ2-7; perhaps TRBD1 as D (6 bases). This CDR3 is built from 17 residues. Per the germline V gene, CDR1 is LGHNA and CDR2 is YSLEER. The V and J ends lost 2 bases and 7 bases respectively, with 24 bases between them. The CDR3 region is CASSQITQWPQRGEQYF. CDR3 in DNA: TGCGCCAGCAGCCAAATCACGCAGTGGCCCCAAAGGGGGGAGCAGTACTTC.

This clone was seen only once. The sample contains more than one DNA sequence encoding this CDR3. The chain joins TRBV27 to TRBJ1-5; 11 nucleotides align to TRBD1. The CDR3 extends over 16 amino acids. Germline loops: CDR1 MNHEY, CDR2 SMNVEV (reference sequence). The trim removed 4 bases at V and 4 bases at J, leaving 6 bases unmatched. CDR3 protein: CASSSRTGGPNQPQHF. DNA of the CDR3: TGTGCCAGCAGTTCCAGGACAGGGGGCCCAAATCAGCCCCAGCATTTT.

This clone showed up just a few times. The CDR3 DNA reads TGTGCCAGCAGCTCAGGGACAGGGGGTAATTCACCCCTCCACTTT. It codes for CASSSGTGGNSPLHF. This sequence joins TRBV11-3 and TRBJ1-6, with 11 bases lining up with TRBD1. CDR3 length equals 15 residues. Germline V gene sequence: CDR1 SGHNT, CDR2 YENEEA. With 4 bases clipped from V and 6 bases from J, the junction kept 2 bases outside the gene matches.